These 27 T cell receptor beta chains were sequenced from one sample in a study of siplizumab effects on memory and regulatory T cells (dated by TCRdb to 2018 to 2020). To prepare the library, the immunoSEQ multiplex PCR assay was applied. The table was pulled from immuneACCESS by TCRdb, which kept in-frame rearrangements only. Such tables lose some clones; where checked, under half of the loss comes from unresolved V genes, and the rest has no known cause. The sample data list some 63,000 clones, and 96% of these were observed just once. The ten largest clones take up about 0.095% of the sample. Source material: naive CD8+ T cells sorted from blood. Sample cell subset or site, as interpreted from the label and publication: unstimulated naive T cells. These receptors were obtained from a human donor in good health.

This rearrangement joins TRBV4-1 to TRBJ2-1, with 11 bases lining up with TRBD1. In germline, CDR1 is MGHRA, CDR2 YSYEKL. CDR3 size: 16 residues. The J segment lost 5 bases and the V segment lost 4 bases, leaving 7 bases of the junction unmatched. CDR3 nucleotides: TGCGCCAGCAGCCGCTCCGGGACAGGGGGAAACAATGAGCAGTTCTTC. It is translated as CASSRSGTGGNNEQFF.

This chain uses TRBV19 with TRBJ1-1; D might be TRBD1 (5 bases). The V end was cut by 6 bases, the J end by 4 bases, with 9 bases between. The germline gives CDR1 LNHDA, CDR2 SQIVND (reference sequence). This CDR3 contains 12 residues. The CDR3: CASRIGGTEAFF. CDR3 coding DNA: TGTGCCAGTAGGATCGGGGGCACTGAAGCTTTCTTT.

The chain combines TRBV9 with TRBJ1-4, with D perhaps TRBD1 (6 bases). CDR1 is SGDLS, CDR2 YYNGEE, per germline. This CDR3 has 13 amino acids. Trimming removed 4 bases at V and 10 bases at J, with 14 bases between. The CDR3 protein is CASSPVQGGKLFF. CDR3 sequence (DNA): TGTGCCAGCAGCCCGGTACAGGGTGGAAAACTGTTTTTT.

This sequence joins TRBV19 and TRBJ1-1; a possible D gene is TRBD1 (6 bases). The CDR3 totals 15 residues. Germline loops: CDR1 LNHDA, CDR2 SQIVND (reference sequence). Deletions cut 3 bases from V and 4 bases from J, with 15 bases between. CDR3 residues: CASSIDRFLITEAFF. CDR3 DNA: TGTGCCAGTAGTATCGACAGGTTTTTAATCACTGAAGCTTTCTTT.

V is TRBV7-9 and J is TRBJ1-1; 8 nucleotides align to TRBD1. This CDR3 spans 14 amino acids. Trimming removed 5 bases from V and 10 bases from J; junction bases left unmatched: 12. Germline-derived CDR1 and CDR2 are SEHNR and FQNEAQ (reference sequence). The CDR3 reads CASSETGDRVGAFF. CDR3 coding DNA: TGTGCCAGCAGCGAGACAGGGGACCGGGTTGGAGCTTTCTTT.

Only one count was recorded for this clone. The chain combines TRBV29-1 with TRBJ1-1, with D uncertain. Trimming removed 4 bases from V and 2 bases from J, with 5 bases in between. The CDR3 consists of 11 residues. Germline assignment: CDR1 SQVTM and CDR2 ANQGSEA. The CDR3 nucleotides read TGCAGCGTTGGAGAAAACACTGAAGCTTTCTTT. As protein: CSVGENTEAFF.

V is TRBV6-5 and J is TRBJ1-6; 7 bases are a match to TRBD1. Germline lookup yields CDR1 MNHEY and CDR2 SVGAGI. The V segment lost 4 bases and the J segment 2 bases; nucleotides outside the gene matches: 5. This CDR3 contains 16 residues. The CDR3 spells CASSSPGTAYNSPLHF. The CDR3 DNA is TGTGCCAGCAGTTCCCCCGGGACAGCCTATAATTCACCCCTCCACTTT.

V gene TRBV4-1 combines with J gene TRBJ1-5; D remains ambiguous. Per germline, CDR1 MGHRA and CDR2 YSYEKL. The ends were cut back, 1 base at V and 0 bases at J, with 7 bases in the middle. This CDR3 region has 15 residues. The CDR3 bases are TGCGCCAGCAGCCAAGGGGCTTATAGCAATCAGCCCCAGCATTTT. Its protein is CASSQGAYSNQPQHF.

This clone has a handful of counts. V usage is TRBV7-3 and J usage is TRBJ1-6; D gene ambiguous. The germline CDR1 and CDR2 sequences are SGHTA and FQGTGA. V gave up 2 bases and J gave up 7 bases, with 9 bases separating them. This CDR3 spans 14 amino acids. CDR3: CASSLDSGNSPLHF. The CDR3 DNA reads as TGTGCCAGCAGCTTAGACTCAGGAAATTCACCCCTCCACTTT.

The genes are TRBV9 and TRBJ2-1; D possibly corresponds to TRBD2 (7 bases). The ends were cut back, 0 bases at V and 4 bases at J, with 11 bases in the middle. This CDR3 is built from 15 residues. From germline, CDR1 is SGDLS and CDR2 YYNGEE. The CDR3 reads CASSVGAGAYNEQFF. The CDR3 DNA sequence: TGTGCCAGCAGCGTAGGGGCGGGGGCGTACAATGAGCAGTTCTTC.

The chain has TRBV12-5 and TRBJ1-2, with D maybe TRBD1 (5 bases). Per germline, CDR1 LGHNT and CDR2 FRNRAP. Trimming removed 1 base from V and 4 bases from J, with 19 bases in between. This CDR3 region has 17 residues. The DNA of the CDR3 is TGTGCTAGTGGTTTGGGGACGCACATGGACATACCCTATGGCTACACCTTC. It translates to CASGLGTHMDIPYGYTF.

This rearrangement joins TRBV28 to TRBJ1-5, with TRBD1 matching 9 bases. In germline, CDR1 is MDHEN, CDR2 SYDVKM. J was trimmed by 6 bases and V by 4 bases; bases with no gene match: 7. This CDR3 is 15 amino acids long. The CDR3, as DNA: TGTGCCAGCAGTTCTCCGGGACAGGGCACTCAGCCCCAGCATTTT. This translates into CASSSPGQGTQPQHF.

This chain joins TRBV10-1 and TRBJ2-7; no firm D call. CDR1 and CDR2 from the germline V gene are WNHNN and SYGVQD (reference sequence). Trimming took off 4 bases at V and 0 bases at J, with 7 bases between the two ends. This CDR3 region has 13 residues. CDR3 sequence: CASSVAASYEQYF. CDR3 nucleotide sequence: TGCGCCAGCAGTGTAGCCGCCTCCTACGAGCAGTACTTC.

The chain joins TRBV5-6 to TRBJ2-7; D unclear. This CDR3 region has 13 residues. V gave up 2 bases and J gave up 0 bases, with 6 bases separating them. Germline CDR1 and CDR2: SGHDT and YYEEEE. The CDR3 nucleotides read TGTGCCAGCAGCTTTGGCTACTCCTACGAGCAGTACTTC. Translation gives CASSFGYSYEQYF.

V usage is TRBV4-2 and J usage is TRBJ2-2; no clear D gene. CDR1 is LGHNA, CDR2 YNFKEQ, per germline. This CDR3 spans 15 amino acids. Trimming cost V 0 bases and J 0 bases, with 5 bases left between them. The CDR3 nucleotides read TGTGCCAGCAGCCAAGAGACAACGAACACCGGGGAGCTGTTTTTT. This codes for CASSQETTNTGELFF.

The gene calls are TRBV29-1 and TRBJ2-1; TRBD2 matches 8 bases. Germline CDR1 reads SQVTM; CDR2 reads ANQGSEA. V was clipped by 1 base and J by 9 bases; unmatched bases: 8. This CDR3 spans 14 amino acids. The CDR3 region is CSVEARGATGEQFF. CDR3 DNA: TGCAGCGTTGAAGCGCGGGGGGCAACGGGTGAGCAGTTCTTC.

This chain links TRBV28 with TRBJ2-7, with TRBD2 matching over 7 bases. Per germline, CDR1 MDHEN and CDR2 SYDVKM. The CDR3 sequence is 15 residues long. J was trimmed by 3 bases and V by 5 bases; bases with no gene match: 10. The CDR3 sequence is CASSLRGLGFYEQYF. The CDR3 DNA reads as TGTGCCAGCAGTCTCAGAGGACTAGGATTCTACGAGCAGTACTTC.

The chain combines TRBV5-6 with TRBJ2-7, with a weak D call TRBD2 (5 bases). V was cut by 2 bases and J by 0 bases, with 12 bases left in between. The CDR3 totals 15 residues. CDR1 SGHDT and CDR2 YYEEEE come from the germline V gene. This CDR3 is CASSFGVSFSYEQYF. Here the CDR3 DNA reads TGTGCCAGCAGCTTCGGGGTCTCCTTCTCCTACGAGCAGTACTTC.

The V gene is TRBV5-6, the J gene TRBJ2-7; a possible D gene is TRBD1 (6 bases). V lost 2 bases to trimming and J lost 3 bases, with 12 bases between them. This CDR3 is built from 14 residues. The germline gives CDR1 SGHDT, CDR2 YYEEEE. In DNA, the CDR3 is TGTGCCAGCAGCTTCGGGACACCCAACTACGAGCAGTACTTC. This codes for CASSFGTPNYEQYF.

V is TRBV11-1 and J is TRBJ2-1; 8 nucleotides align to TRBD2. Per germline, CDR1 SGHAT and CDR2 FQDESV (reference sequence). The J segment lost 1 base and the V segment lost 2 bases, leaving 10 bases of the junction unmatched. This CDR3 comprises 18 residues. The CDR3, as DNA: TGTGCCAGCAGCTTAAGAAGTTATAGCGGGGAATCCTACAATGAGCAGTTCTTC. This encodes CASSLRSYSGESYNEQFF.

V usage is TRBV5-6 and J usage is TRBJ2-2, with 10 bases aligning to TRBD2. Per germline, CDR1 SGHDT and CDR2 YYEEEE. The V segment lost 2 bases and the J segment 5 bases; nucleotides outside the gene matches: 6. CDR3 length: 16 amino acids. The CDR3 DNA reads as TGTGCCAGCAGCTTAGGGCTAGCGGGGGCTACCGGGGAGCTGTTTTTT. Encoded protein: CASSLGLAGATGELFF. Drawing the rest from reference TRBV5-6 and TRBJ2-2, the complete variable domain is DAGVTQSPTHLIKTRGQQVTLRCSPKSGHDTVSWYQQALGQGPQFIFQYYEEEERQRGNFPDRFSGHQFPNYSSELNVNALLLGDSALYLCASSLGLAGATGELFFGEGSRLTVL.

The chain employs TRBV9 and TRBJ2-7, with D unclear. CDR3 length equals 13 residues. Trimming left V 4 bases short and J 0 bases short, with 8 bases between. CDR1 SGDLS and CDR2 YYNGEE come from the germline V gene. CDR3 sequence: CASSSRYSYEQYF. In nucleotides, the CDR3 is TGTGCCAGCAGCTCTCGTTACTCCTACGAGCAGTACTTC.

This chain joins TRBV7-3 and TRBJ2-7, with TRBD2 identical over 14 bases. This CDR3 is built from 15 residues. The V gene's germline CDR1 is SGHTA and CDR2 FQGTGA. After removal of 5 bases from V and 7 bases from J, the junction contained 7 bases not matched to a gene. CDR3 sequence: CASSPLGLAGDEQYF. CDR3 bases: TGTGCCAGCAGCCCCCTGGGACTAGCGGGGGATGAGCAGTACTTC.

The chain carries TRBV5-1 and TRBJ2-7; D not certain. CDR1 and CDR2 from the germline V gene are SGHRS and YFSETQ. The V end lost 7 bases, the J end lost 2 bases, and 16 bases lay between the germline ends. CDR3 size: 14 residues. The DNA of the CDR3 is TGCGCCAGCGGTGAGTCTGGGGTTCCCTACGAGCAGTACTTC. It translates to CASGESGVPYEQYF.

The chain is built from TRBV9 and TRBJ2-3, with TRBD2 identical over 9 bases. CDR1 SGDLS and CDR2 YYNGEE come from the germline V gene. This CDR3 is 15 amino acids long. V gave up 0 bases and J gave up 2 bases; unmatched junction bases: 1. In DNA form, the CDR3 reads TGTGCCAGCAGCGTAGTAGCGGGGGCCACAGATACGCAGTATTTT. Protein: CASSVVAGATDTQYF.

This rearrangement joins TRBV5-4 to TRBJ2-1; D unclear. Germline V gene sequence: CDR1 SGHNT, CDR2 YYREEE (reference sequence). The CDR3 loop spans 14 amino acids. Trimming stripped 4 bases from V and 6 bases from J, with 14 bases between. CDR3 nucleotide sequence: TGTGCCAGCAGCCCCCAGGCAAGAATCAATGAGCAGTTCTTC. The encoded protein is CASSPQARINEQFF.

This rearrangement joins TRBV4-3 to TRBJ1-1, with 8 bases that match TRBD1. The germline gives CDR1 LGHNA, CDR2 YSLEER. This CDR3 has 16 residues. Trimming removed 3 bases from V and 10 bases from J; junction bases left unmatched: 16. The DNA of the CDR3 is TGCGCCAGCAGCCAGATGACAGGGGACCCTACCCCACTAGCTTTCTTT. Protein: CASSQMTGDPTPLAFF.